Each of the 21 T cell receptor beta chains below was sequenced from the same sample in a study of T cells expressing NK-cell markers. TCRdb derives one entry per CDR3 protein from the 5' RACE reads, leaving out DNA. The ten most abundant clones cover about 1.5% of a sample with about 460,000 distinct CDR3 sequences. The specimen was blood T cells: a sorted CD56 or NKG2C T cell subset, CD4+ or CD8+ T cells, or bulk PBMC T cells (not recorded which). The source is a woman aged 45-65 years in good health.

V is TRBV10-3 and J is TRBJ1-1; no DNA is available, so the TRBD1 call from TCRdb remains unchecked. Germline-derived CDR1 and CDR2 are ENHRY and SYGVKD. The CDR3 is 14 residues long. CDR3 loop: CAISEGAVGTEAFF.

This chain joins TRBV6-6 and TRBJ2-4; TCRdb gives TRBD2 as the D gene, but with no DNA this cannot be confirmed. The germline gives CDR1 MNHNY, CDR2 SVGAGI (reference sequence). This CDR3 comprises 16 residues. The CDR3 sequence is CASSKGLAGGQDIQYF.

V usage is TRBV20-1 and J usage is TRBJ2-1; TCRdb calls TRBD2, which cannot be checked without DNA. Germline CDR1 and CDR2: DFQATT and SNEGSKA (reference sequence). CDR3 length equals 15 residues. CDR3 sequence: CSASRTSGGDNEQFF.

The rearrangement joins TRBV25-1 to TRBJ2-1. From germline, CDR1 is MGHDK and CDR2 SYGVNS. The CDR3 is made up of 13 amino acids. The CDR3 region is CASSLEVGDEQFF.

The chain recombines TRBV2 with TRBJ1-2. The CDR3 spans 13 residues. Germline values: CDR1 SNHLY, CDR2 FYNNEI. CDR3 sequence reads: CASSRGATDGYTF.

V usage is TRBV10-3 and J usage is TRBJ2-7; TCRdb's D gene call, TRBD1, goes unchecked for lack of DNA. CDR1 is ENHRY and CDR2 is SYGVKD in the germline V gene. CDR3 length equals 15 residues. The chain's CDR3 is CAISDQMDGAYEQYF.

The genes are TRBV7-8 and TRBJ2-3; TCRdb lists TRBD2, though no DNA is available to test this call. Germline loops: CDR1 SGHVS, CDR2 FQNEAQ. This CDR3 spans 12 amino acids. The chain's CDR3 is CASSPPSFTQYF.

The chain has TRBV11-3 and TRBJ1-1. The CDR3 is 14 residues long. Germline V gives CDR1 SGHNT, CDR2 YENEEA. The CDR3 loop is CASSIGLSNTEAFF.

CDR3 protein: CASSLAGTGSPWREKLFF. The V and J genes are TRBV7-8 and TRBJ1-4; the TCRdb call, TRBD1, lacks DNA for checking. The CDR3 has 18 amino acids. Per the germline V gene, CDR1 is SGHVS and CDR2 is FQNEAQ.

V and J are TRBV4-1 and TRBJ2-1; the TRBD2 assignment by TCRdb is unverifiable without DNA. The CDR3 loop spans 15 amino acids. The germline V gene encodes CDR1 MGHRA and CDR2 YSYEKL. CDR3 sequence: CASSQGLVEGNEQFF.

The CDR3 here is CASSLHDEQFF. This chain connects TRBV11-2 to TRBJ2-1. CDR1 SGHAT and CDR2 FQNNGV come from the germline V gene. The length of the CDR3 is 11 residues.

The J gene is TRBJ2-3, the V gene TRBV5-6; TCRdb proposes TRBD2, but this gene call is untestable without DNA. Per the germline V gene, CDR1 is SGHDT and CDR2 is YYEEEE. This CDR3 comprises 15 residues. The CDR3 here is CASSLREGAADTQYF.

The chain has TRBV5-1 and TRBJ2-3; TCRdb selects TRBD1, and the lack of DNA leaves this call unchecked. Germline V gene lookup returns CDR1 SGHRS and CDR2 YFSETQ. The CDR3 is 14 amino acids. The CDR3 loop reads CASSLGGREDTQYF.

This chain connects TRBV3-1 to TRBJ2-2; the D call of TRBD2 rests on TCRdb alone, since no DNA is present to check it. Germline lookup yields CDR1 LGHDT and CDR2 YNNKEL (reference sequence). CDR3 length equals 15 residues. The CDR3: CASNGGLAGDRELFF.

The chain is built from TRBV10-3 and TRBJ2-2; TCRdb gives TRBD2 as the D gene, but with no DNA this cannot be confirmed. CDR1 ENHRY and CDR2 SYGVKD come from the germline V gene. CDR3 length: 15 residues. The CDR3 is CAIRGTSGITGELFF.

This chain joins TRBV27 and TRBJ1-2; without DNA, the TCRdb call of TRBD1 cannot be checked. The CDR3 has 14 residues. Germline V gene sequence: CDR1 MNHEY, CDR2 SMNVEV (reference sequence). CDR3 loop: CASSPMGQGDGYTF.

V and J are TRBV29-1 and TRBJ2-7; the TCRdb D gene call, TRBD1, has no DNA to confirm it. CDR1 is SQVTM and CDR2 is ANQGSEA in the germline V gene. This CDR3 has 15 residues. The CDR3 here is CSVDVAGGSTYEQYF.

This chain uses TRBV12-3 or TRBV12-4 with TRBJ2-7. The CDR3 is 12 amino acids. CDR3 protein: CASSLVAVEQYF.

The rearrangement joins TRBV7-9 to TRBJ2-1; TCRdb designates TRBD1, a call that cannot be tested without DNA. The germline V gene has CDR1 SEHNR and CDR2 FQNEAQ (reference sequence). This CDR3 is built from 16 residues. CDR3 loop: CASSSLRDRGYNEQFF. Looking up the rest from reference TRBV7-9 and TRBJ2-1 gives the full variable domain: DTGVSQNPRHKITKRGQNVTFRCDPISEHNRLYWYRQTLGQGPEFLTYFQNEAQLEKSRLLSDRFSAERPKGSFSTLEIQRTEQGDSAMYLCASSSLRDRGYNEQFFGPGTRLTVL.

V gene TRBV27 combines with J gene TRBJ2-1; TCRdb reports TRBD2, a call that lacks DNA to check it against. Germline CDR1 and CDR2: MNHEY and SMNVEV (reference sequence). This CDR3 region has 13 residues. CDR3 loop: CASSLSEGNEQFF.

The gene calls are TRBV3-1 and TRBJ1-5; the D gene TCRdb calls, TRBD1, cannot be checked with no DNA. CDR3 length equals 13 residues. Germline V CDR1 and CDR2: LGHDT, YNNKEL (reference sequence). CDR3: CASSRGWLSPQHF.